The next 31 T cell receptor beta chains were all read from a single sample in a study of STAT5B mutations in CD4+ large granular lymphocyte leukemia. Assay used: immunoSEQ multiplex PCR; TCRdb lists only in-frame clones, some missing. The sample lists more than 30,000 clones, more than 75% seen once, with approximately 2% in the top ten. Specimen: CD4+ T cells from blood buffy coats. Receptors originate from a human donor in good health.

The chain has TRBV30 and TRBJ1-4; 8 bases fit TRBD1. Looked up from germline, CDR1 is GTSNPN and CDR2 is SVGIG (reference sequence). With 0 bases clipped from V and 0 bases from J, the junction kept 0 bases outside the gene matches. The CDR3 spans 15 residues. The CDR3, as DNA: TGTGCCTGGAGTGTACAGGGGGCAACTAATGAAAAACTGTTTTTT. This sequence encodes CAWSVQGATNEKLFF.

This chain uses TRBV18 with TRBJ2-5; weak D call: TRBD2 (5 bases). Germline-derived CDR1 and CDR2 are KGHSH and LQKENI. The length of the CDR3 is 13 residues. V was pared by 5 bases and J by 2 bases, with 9 bases between. The CDR3 region has the DNA TGTGCCAGCTCAAGCCTAGCTCAAGAGACCCAGTACTTC. Translation: CASSSLAQETQYF.

This clone was observed a single time. This chain uses TRBV6-1 with TRBJ2-5; TRBD1 aligns across 11 bases. The CDR3 consists of 16 residues. CDR1 and CDR2 from the germline V gene are MNHNS and SASEGT. Trimming at V came to 3 bases and at J to 2 bases, leaving 5 bases not matched to a gene. The CDR3 loop is CASSDRTGGGQETQYF. Here the CDR3 DNA reads TGTGCCAGCAGTGATAGGACAGGGGGCGGACAAGAGACCCAGTACTTC.

V gene TRBV2 combines with J gene TRBJ2-5, with 10 bases identical to TRBD1. J lost 5 bases, V lost 6 bases, and 6 bases had no gene match. This CDR3 region has 14 residues. CDR1 SNHLY and CDR2 FYNNEI come from the germline V gene. This chain's CDR3 is CASRAGTGEETQYF. The CDR3 nucleotides are TGTGCCAGCAGGGCCGGGACAGGGGAGGAGACCCAGTACTTC.

The chain carries TRBV30 and TRBJ1-6; 8 bases align to TRBD1. The germline gives CDR1 GTSNPN, CDR2 SVGIG (reference sequence). J lost 0 bases, V lost 1 base, and 8 bases had no gene match. The CDR3 runs 18 residues. CDR3 region: CAWSGGQGVTSYNSPLHF. The CDR3, as DNA: TGTGCCTGGAGTGGAGGACAGGGTGTAACCTCCTATAATTCACCCCTCCACTTT.

The V gene is TRBV18, the J gene TRBJ2-7; D might be TRBD2 (6 bases). Germline V gene lookup returns CDR1 KGHSH and CDR2 LQKENI. V was shortened by 0 bases and J by 0 bases, with 9 bases between the two germline ends. CDR3 size: 15 residues. The CDR3 DNA follows: TGTGCCAGCTCACCACCGGGACTTATCTCCTACGAGCAGTACTTC. This codes for CASSPPGLISYEQYF.

DNA of the CDR3: TGCGCCAGCAGCTGGGGGGCCCTCATGAACACTGAAGCTTTCTTT. The encoded protein is CASSWGALMNTEAFF. This chain uses TRBV5-1 with TRBJ1-1, with TRBD1 as a possible D gene (6 bases). The CDR3 runs 15 residues. V was cut by 3 bases and J by 0 bases, with 12 bases left in between. The germline CDR1 and CDR2 sequences are SGHRS and YFSETQ.

This chain links TRBV6-4 with TRBJ2-3, with 8 bases identical to TRBD2. V was pared by 3 bases and J by 0 bases, with 8 bases of the junction left unmatched. Germline values: CDR1 MRHNA, CDR2 SNTAGT. The CDR3 loop spans 17 amino acids. The CDR3 loop is CASSEGLAGPSTDTQYF. In DNA, the CDR3 is TGTGCCAGCAGTGAGGGGCTAGCGGGTCCTAGCACAGATACGCAGTATTTT.

This chain links TRBV6-5 with TRBJ2-7; no definite D call. V was trimmed by 2 bases and J by 5 bases, leaving 16 bases between them. The CDR3 contains 15 residues. Germline V CDR1 and CDR2: MNHEY, SVGAGI. The DNA for the CDR3 is TGTGCCAGCAGTTACGCCGGATCATACCAAAACGAGCAGTACTTC. It specifies CASSYAGSYQNEQYF.

Only a few counts were recorded for this clone. V gene TRBV7-2 combines with J gene TRBJ2-2; D is possibly TRBD1 (6 bases). Germline lookup yields CDR1 SGHTA and CDR2 FQGNSA. V shed 2 bases and J shed 4 bases, with 11 bases lying between them. This CDR3 is 15 amino acids long. CDR3: CASSLRGTITGELFF. In DNA, the CDR3 is TGTGCCAGCAGCTTAAGGGGGACGATCACCGGGGAGCTGTTTTTT.

This clone was recorded only once. The chain links TRBV7-3 to TRBJ2-3; D is perhaps TRBD2 (6 bases). The germline V gene has CDR1 SGHTA and CDR2 FQGTGA. The CDR3 totals 14 residues. Deletions cut 4 bases from V and 6 bases from J, with 14 bases between. The CDR3 nucleotides read TGTGCCAGCAGCTCCCCGGGAGAAAGGGATACGCAGTATTTT. It encodes CASSSPGERDTQYF.

The CDR3 protein is CASSSQSENERYHTDTQYF. CDR3 coding DNA: TGCGCCAGCAGTTCCCAGAGTGAAAACGAGCGATACCACACAGATACGCAGTATTTT. V is TRBV4-3 and J is TRBJ2-3; D is uncertain. The V end was cut by 6 bases, the J end by 2 bases, with 27 bases between. In germline, CDR1 is LGHNA, CDR2 YSLEER. The CDR3 runs to 19 residues.

V usage is TRBV4-3 and J usage is TRBJ1-1; D gene uncertain. Germline values: CDR1 LGHNA, CDR2 YSLEER. The CDR3 sequence is 15 residues long. V shed 3 bases and J shed 2 bases, with 13 bases lying between them. The CDR3 nucleotides read TGCGCCAGCAGCCAGAATTTTCACAGCAACACTGAAGCTTTCTTT. Protein product: CASSQNFHSNTEAFF.

J is TRBJ2-5 and V is TRBV9, with D perhaps matching TRBD1 (6 bases). Trimming removed 3 bases from V and 4 bases from J, with 13 bases in between. The length of the CDR3 is 14 residues. Looked up from germline, CDR1 is SGDLS and CDR2 is YYNGEE. CDR3 bases: TGTGCCAGCAGCGGCCCAGGGGTCGGAGAGACCCAGTACTTC. As protein: CASSGPGVGETQYF.

The CDR3 DNA is TGCAGCGATAGACTGACAGATACGCAGTATTTT. Protein: CSDRLTDTQYF. The gene calls are TRBV29-1 and TRBJ2-3; D gene ambiguous. The germline V gene has CDR1 SQVTM and CDR2 ANQGSEA. The ends were cut back, 7 bases at V and 3 bases at J, with 8 bases in the middle. The CDR3 is 11 residues long.

Regarding this clone: Other nucleotide sequences in the sample specify the same CDR3. The genes are TRBV11-3 and TRBJ2-2; D is undetermined. The CDR3 contains 11 residues. Germline CDR1 SGHNT, CDR2 YENEEA. Between the trimmed V and J ends, which lost 6 bases and 5 bases, there was a span of 4 bases. CDR3 nucleotide sequence: TGTGCCAGCAGTCGTACCGGGGAGCTGTTTTTT. This codes for CASSRTGELFF.

The chain recombines TRBV6-1 with TRBJ2-2; D is ambiguous. The germline gives CDR1 MNHNS, CDR2 SASEGT. This CDR3 has 14 amino acids. The ends were cut back, 10 bases at V and 4 bases at J, with 16 bases in the middle. Here the CDR3 DNA reads TGTGCCATCCGAAAGGATACGGGCACCGGGGAGCTGTTTTTT. Amino acids: CAIRKDTGTGELFF.

CDR3 in amino acids: CASSKDGIYQPQHF. The CDR3 region has the DNA TGTGCCAGCAGTAAGGACGGGATATATCAGCCCCAGCATTTT. The V gene is TRBV27, the J gene TRBJ1-5; no clear D. In germline, CDR1 is MNHEY, CDR2 SMNVEV (reference sequence). Trimming shortened V by 5 bases and J by 5 bases, and 13 bases separated the two germline ends. The CDR3 runs to 14 residues.

CDR3 in amino acids: CASSQDGYGAGRGYTF. Here the CDR3 DNA reads TGCGCCAGCAGCCAAGATGGATATGGGGCAGGGAGAGGCTACACCTTC. The chain has TRBV4-3 and TRBJ1-2; possible D gene TRBD1, 5 bases. CDR1 is LGHNA, CDR2 YSLEER, per germline. This CDR3 contains 16 residues. With 0 bases removed from V and 8 bases from J, the gap between germline ends came to 19 bases.

The chain is built from TRBV7-6 and TRBJ2-5; a weak D match, TRBD2 (6 bases). V shed 7 bases and J shed 1 base, with 16 bases lying between them. Germline-derived CDR1 and CDR2 are SGHVS and FNYEAQ. The length of the CDR3 is 15 residues. Here the CDR3 DNA reads TGTGCCAGCACCTCACACGCGGGGACCCAAGAGACCCAGTACTTC. Translation: CASTSHAGTQETQYF. Full variable domain (rest looked up from reference TRBV7-6 and TRBJ2-5): GAGVSQSPRYKVTKRGQDVALRCDPISGHVSLYWYRQALGQGPEFLTYFNYEAQQDKSGLPNDRFSAERPEGSISTLTIQRTEQRDSAMYRCASTSHAGTQETQYFGPGTRLLVL.

This sequence joins TRBV11-2 and TRBJ2-7, with D perhaps matching TRBD1 (6 bases). CDR3 length equals 15 residues. V dropped 5 bases and J dropped 0 bases, with 14 bases sitting between them. The germline V gene encodes CDR1 SGHAT and CDR2 FQNNGV. This CDR3 is CASSLLWTVSYEQYF. CDR3 in DNA: TGTGCCAGCAGCCTCCTATGGACAGTCTCCTACGAGCAGTACTTC.

The rearrangement joins TRBV9 to TRBJ2-3; D may be TRBD1 (6 bases). With 2 bases removed from V and 4 bases from J, the gap between germline ends came to 14 bases. Germline V CDR1 and CDR2: SGDLS, YYNGEE. The CDR3 extends over 15 amino acids. In DNA form, the CDR3 reads TGTGCCAGCAGCGTGACAGGCTTCTTACCAGATACGCAGTATTTT. This encodes CASSVTGFLPDTQYF.

Written as DNA, the CDR3 is TGTGCCAGCAGCTTGGAACCAGGGCTGCGGAGCACTGAAGCTTTCTTT. This codes for CASSLEPGLRSTEAFF. The rearrangement joins TRBV5-4 to TRBJ1-1, with D tentatively TRBD1 (5 bases). The V end was cut by 0 bases, the J end by 4 bases, with 16 bases between. The CDR3 runs 16 residues. CDR1 is SGHNT, CDR2 YYREEE, per germline (reference sequence).

A single count supports this clone. The CDR3 DNA reads TGTGCCAGCAGCTCACCGACAGGGGGCCAATCCGCTTTCTTT. Protein sequence: CASSSPTGGQSAFF. The rearrangement uses TRBV5-6 and TRBJ1-1, with 10 bases lining up with TRBD1. The CDR3 runs 14 residues. With V trimmed by 3 bases and J by 11 bases, 10 bases remained unmatched. Germline V gene sequence: CDR1 SGHDT, CDR2 YYEEEE.

This chain links TRBV5-1 with TRBJ2-7; a possible D gene is TRBD1 (6 bases). This CDR3 spans 14 amino acids. V gave up 4 bases and J gave up 0 bases, with 11 bases separating them. Germline CDR1 reads SGHRS; CDR2 reads YFSETQ. CDR3 DNA: TGCGCCAGCAGCGAATTGGGACACTCCTACGAGCAGTACTTC. This gives the protein CASSELGHSYEQYF.

The V and J genes are TRBV19 and TRBJ1-6; D remains ambiguous. The CDR3 length is 12 residues. Looked up from germline, CDR1 is LNHDA and CDR2 is SQIVND (reference sequence). CDR3 bases: TGTGCTTCGAGGGCGGGGAATTCACCCCTCCACTTT. Amino acids: CASRAGNSPLHF. Supplemented by reference TRBV19 and TRBJ1-6, the full variable domain reads DGGITQSPKYLFRKEGQNVTLSCEQNLNHDAMYWYRQDPGQGLRLIYYSQIVNDFQKGDIAEGYSVSREKKESFPLTVTSAQKNPTAFYLCASRAGNSPLHFGNGTRLTVT.

The chain carries TRBV7-2 and TRBJ1-4, with D perhaps TRBD1 (6 bases). Germline CDR1 SGHTA, CDR2 FQGNSA. The V gene lost 5 bases and the J gene lost 3 bases, with 13 bases spanning the gap. CDR3 length: 15 amino acids. The CDR3 is CASSPRGGANEKLFF. The CDR3 nucleotides read TGTGCCAGCAGCCCCAGGGGAGGGGCTAATGAAAAACTGTTTTTT.

The V gene is TRBV4-1, the J gene TRBJ2-2; 8 nucleotides align to TRBD1. Germline V gives CDR1 MGHRA, CDR2 YSYEKL. This CDR3 region has 17 residues. Unmatched junction bases numbered 8, after V lost 1 base and J lost 4 bases. In nucleotides, the CDR3 is TGCGCCAGCAGCCAAGGTCCTCAGGGGGCTAGCACCGGGGAGCTGTTTTTT. It is translated as CASSQGPQGASTGELFF.

The chain combines TRBV29-1 with TRBJ2-7; 8 bases match TRBD1. The length of the CDR3 is 13 residues. V lost 5 bases, J lost 1 base, and 4 bases stayed unmatched. Germline V gives CDR1 SQVTM, CDR2 ANQGSEA. DNA of the CDR3: TGCAGCGTTATGACAGGGGATTCCTACGAGCAGTACTTC. Its translation: CSVMTGDSYEQYF.

The V gene is TRBV19, the J gene TRBJ2-7; D may be TRBD2 (5 bases). The CDR3 is 14 amino acids. V shed 3 bases and J shed 1 base, with 10 bases lying between them. Germline CDR1 and CDR2: LNHDA and SQIVND (reference sequence). This CDR3 is CASSMRAESYEQYF. The DNA of the CDR3 is TGTGCCAGTAGTATGCGGGCAGAGTCCTACGAGCAGTACTTC.

This clone turned up a few times. The CDR3 loop is CASSIGGTVYEQYF. The CDR3 DNA reads as TGTGCCAGTAGTATTGGGGGGACAGTCTACGAGCAGTACTTC. This chain joins TRBV19 and TRBJ2-7; tentatively, D is TRBD1 (7 bases). The V end lost 3 bases, the J end lost 3 bases, and 12 bases lay between the germline ends. This CDR3 is 14 amino acids long. The germline V gene encodes CDR1 LNHDA and CDR2 SQIVND (reference sequence).